Presented here are 13 T cell receptor beta chains from one specimen sequenced in a study of cytomegalovirus exposure and HLA in healthy donors. Measured with immunoSEQ multiplex PCR; TCRdb has only the in-frame clones, and not every one. The repertoire holds hundreds of thousands of clones, roughly 89% seen once, with roughly 0.83% in the top ten. The sample was PBMCs. Every receptor here comes from a woman younger than 30 in good health and CMV-seronegative.

This clone was found a few times. J is TRBJ2-7 and V is TRBV2, with TRBD2 matching 8 bases. V lost 4 bases, J lost 7 bases, and 12 bases stayed unmatched. Germline assignment: CDR1 SNHLY and CDR2 FYNNEI. The CDR3 runs 15 residues. CDR3 amino acids: CASSGRVSGAREQYF. The CDR3 DNA reads TGTGCCAGCAGTGGAAGGGTTAGCGGGGCTCGGGAGCAGTACTTC.

The V call is TRBV4-1, the J call TRBJ2-1; 8 bases are shared with TRBD2. The V segment lost 1 base and the J segment 7 bases; nucleotides outside the gene matches: 0. This CDR3 contains 13 residues. Germline lookup yields CDR1 MGHRA and CDR2 YSYEKL. CDR3 DNA: TGCGCCAGCAGCCAAGGACTAGCGAATGAGCAGTTCTTC. This codes for CASSQGLANEQFF.

The chain recombines TRBV9 with TRBJ1-1; no clear D. Germline values: CDR1 SGDLS, CDR2 YYNGEE. Trimming took off 4 bases at V and 1 base at J, with 5 bases between the two ends. The CDR3 contains 12 residues. This CDR3 is CASSTGNTEAFF. CDR3 DNA: TGTGCCAGCAGCACCGGGAACACTGAAGCTTTCTTT.

The chain joins TRBV28 to TRBJ1-5; no firm D call. CDR3 length: 15 amino acids. The V and J ends lost 2 bases and 7 bases respectively, with 15 bases between them. Germline CDR1 is MDHEN and CDR2 is SYDVKM. CDR3 in amino acids: CASSLGQPAGQPQHF. Here the CDR3 DNA reads TGTGCCAGCAGTTTAGGTCAGCCGGCGGGGCAGCCCCAGCATTTT.

This clone was found once. The chain links TRBV9 to TRBJ1-5, with D unresolved. Germline loops: CDR1 SGDLS, CDR2 YYNGEE. V lost 0 bases to trimming and J lost 4 bases, with 8 bases between them. The CDR3 loop spans 14 amino acids. As DNA, the CDR3 is TGTGCCAGCAGCGTAGGTATCAGTAATCAGCCCCAGCATTTT. It translates to CASSVGISNQPQHF.

The J gene is TRBJ1-1, the V gene TRBV4-1; TRBD1 matches 7 bases. The germline CDR1 and CDR2 sequences are MGHRA and YSYEKL. V lost 0 bases, J lost 4 bases, and 5 bases stayed unmatched. There are 15 residues in the CDR3. CDR3 sequence (DNA): TGCGCCAGCAGCCAAGAAAAAGCAGGGGGCACTGAAGCTTTCTTT. This translates into CASSQEKAGGTEAFF.

The chain uses TRBV28 and TRBJ1-1; D is perhaps TRBD1 (6 bases). The CDR3 has 14 amino acids. V was trimmed by 2 bases and J by 2 bases, leaving 9 bases between them. Germline V gene lookup returns CDR1 MDHEN and CDR2 SYDVKM. The CDR3 DNA is TGTGCCAGCAGTTTACGACAGGTAAACACTGAAGCTTTCTTT. It specifies CASSLRQVNTEAFF. Full variable domain (missing parts from reference TRBV28 and TRBJ1-1): DVKVTQSSRYLVKRTGEKVFLECVQDMDHENMFWYRQDPGLGLRLIYFSYDVKMKEKGDIPEGYSVSREKKERFSLILESASTNQTSMYLCASSLRQVNTEAFFGQGTRLTVV.

The chain combines TRBV28 with TRBJ2-3; TRBD2 aligns across 7 bases. CDR3 length: 15 residues. V lost 7 bases, J lost 4 bases, and 11 bases stayed unmatched. CDR1 is MDHEN, CDR2 SYDVKM, per germline. The CDR3 region has the DNA TGTGCCAGCACTCCTGGGAGGGAGCTGGCAGATACGCAGTATTTT. Translation: CASTPGRELADTQYF. Full variable domain (rest looked up from reference TRBV28 and TRBJ2-3): DVKVTQSSRYLVKRTGEKVFLECVQDMDHENMFWYRQDPGLGLRLIYFSYDVKMKEKGDIPEGYSVSREKKERFSLILESASTNQTSMYLCASTPGRELADTQYFGPGTRLTVL.

The chain employs TRBV5-4 and TRBJ2-2, with 11 positions matching TRBD2. CDR3 length: 15 residues. Losses at the gene ends were 4 bases for V and 5 bases for J; bases not matched to a gene: 4. CDR1 SGHNT and CDR2 YYREEE come from the germline V gene (reference sequence). CDR3 sequence: CASSGLAGQTGELFF. CDR3 sequence (DNA): TGTGCCAGCAGCGGACTAGCGGGTCAGACCGGGGAGCTGTTTTTT.

The chain's CDR3 is CASSQAGGTSGSDEQFF. In DNA form, the CDR3 reads TGTGCCAGCAGCCAAGCCGGGGGGACTAGCGGGAGCGATGAGCAGTTCTTC. The chain uses TRBV4-2 and TRBJ2-1; 14 bases are a match to TRBD2. The germline V gene encodes CDR1 LGHNA and CDR2 YNFKEQ. The length of the CDR3 is 17 residues. The V and J ends lost 1 base and 8 bases, in that order; junction bases with no gene match: 7.

This clone was recorded only once. The chain combines TRBV29-1 with TRBJ2-1, with 10 bases fitting TRBD2. Trimming took 4 bases from V and 7 from J; bases not matched to a gene: 10. Per germline, CDR1 SQVTM and CDR2 ANQGSEA. The CDR3 spans 15 residues. CDR3 protein: CSVGKREGLGNEQFF. CDR3 nucleotides: TGCAGCGTTGGTAAGCGGGAGGGCTTAGGTAATGAGCAGTTCTTC.

This clone was observed a few times. CDR3 loop: CASSEVALAGGEQYF. The CDR3 nucleotides are TGCGCCAGCAGCGAGGTAGCGCTAGCGGGGGGTGAGCAGTACTTC. The chain couples TRBV4-1 to TRBJ2-7; TRBD2 agrees at 11 bases. CDR1 is MGHRA, CDR2 YSYEKL, per germline. This CDR3 contains 15 residues. Germline trimming cut 5 bases from V and 7 bases from J; bases unmatched to any gene: 10.

The chain recombines TRBV5-1 with TRBJ2-7; 7 bases match TRBD2. The length of the CDR3 is 13 residues. Germline CDR1 reads SGHRS; CDR2 reads YFSETQ. Trimming removed 8 bases from V and 1 base from J; junction bases left unmatched: 6. CDR3 in DNA: TGCGCCAGAACACTAGCGCCGTCCTACGAGCAGTACTTC. As protein: CARTLAPSYEQYF.